Listed here are 12 T cell receptor beta chains from one sample, sequenced in a study of T cell responses to AZD1222 COVID-19 vaccine. The method was immunoSEQ multiplex PCR; TCRdb's version includes in-frame clones alone and lacks a portion of them. The data hold 100,000 to 120,000 clones, with roughly 90% observed a single time. The sequencing used peripheral blood, collected 28 days after the second AZD1222 dose. The receptor set was obtained from an adult who received the AZD1222 COVID-19 vaccine.

This clone occurred once. The CDR3 DNA reads as TGTGCCAGCAGCCAAGATCTCAGGGGGAATGAAAAACTGTTTTTT. Translated: CASSQDLRGNEKLFF. The chain couples TRBV4-2 to TRBJ1-4; 7 bases are a match to TRBD1. The trim removed 0 bases at V and 5 bases at J, leaving 3 bases unmatched. Germline CDR1 is LGHNA and CDR2 is YNFKEQ. This CDR3 has 15 residues.

V is TRBV4-3 and J is TRBJ2-5; TRBD1 agrees at 8 bases. In germline, CDR1 is LGHNA, CDR2 YSLEER. The CDR3 contains 15 residues. The V segment lost 0 bases and the J segment 4 bases; nucleotides outside the gene matches: 4. The DNA of the CDR3 is TGCGCCAGCAGCCAAGATGCCCAGGGGGCAGAGACCCAGTACTTC. It translates to CASSQDAQGAETQYF.

The chain has TRBV5-1 and TRBJ1-1; no reliable D call. CDR3 length: 16 amino acids. The germline gives CDR1 SGHRS, CDR2 YFSETQ. V lost 6 bases and J lost 1, with 19 bases in between. The CDR3 protein is CASTKTPGQPNTEAFF. DNA for the CDR3: TGCGCCAGCACAAAAACTCCGGGTCAGCCGAACACTGAAGCTTTCTTT.

This clone was observed a single time. The V call is TRBV6-4, the J call TRBJ1-1; a weak D match, TRBD1 (5 bases). CDR3 size: 13 residues. Trimming removed 5 bases from V and 5 bases from J, with 12 bases in between. Germline CDR1 is MRHNA and CDR2 is SNTAGT. The CDR3 sequence is CASSLEQETEAFF. Written as DNA, the CDR3 is TGTGCCAGCAGTTTGGAACAGGAGACTGAAGCTTTCTTT.

This chain joins TRBV5-4 and TRBJ2-5; D gene ambiguous. The germline CDR1 and CDR2 sequences are SGHNT and YYREEE (reference sequence). The CDR3 extends over 14 amino acids. The V gene lost 4 bases and the J gene lost 2 bases, with 12 bases spanning the gap. The CDR3 here is CASSPVLIQETQYF. The CDR3 DNA reads TGTGCCAGCAGCCCGGTCTTAATTCAAGAGACCCAGTACTTC.

V and J are TRBV13 and TRBJ2-5; D might be TRBD1 or TRBD2, each matching 5 bases. The CDR3 extends over 15 amino acids. V was shortened by 5 bases and J by 5 bases, with 18 bases between the two germline ends. Germline V lookup: CDR1 PRHDT, CDR2 FYEKMQ (reference sequence). CDR3 in amino acids: CASSTGLGGFETQYF. The CDR3 DNA sequence: TGTGCCAGCAGCACAGGCTTGGGCGGGTTTGAGACCCAGTACTTC. Based on the CDR3 plus reference TRBV13 and TRBJ2-5, the full variable domain is AAGVIQSPRHLIKEKRETATLKCYPIPRHDTVYWYQQGPGQDPQFLISFYEKMQSDKGSIPDRFSAQQFSDYHSELNMSSLELGDSALYFCASSTGLGGFETQYFGPGTRLLVL.

V gene TRBV3-1 (or the pseudogene TRBV3-2) combines with J gene TRBJ2-7; D gene uncertain. CDR1 is LGHDT, CDR2 YNNKEL, per germline (reference sequence). V lost 2 bases and J 2 bases, leaving 7 bases between the germline ends. CDR3 size: 13 residues. DNA for the CDR3: TGTGCCAGCAGCCAACGAGGAACCTACGAGCAGTACTTC. It encodes CASSQRGTYEQYF.

The gene calls are TRBV20-1 and TRBJ2-7; D might be TRBD1 (6 bases). The germline CDR1 and CDR2 sequences are DFQATT and SNEGSKA (reference sequence). Trimming cost V 3 bases and J 6 bases, with 9 bases left between them. The CDR3 is 11 amino acids. The CDR3 region has the DNA TGCAGTGCTAGTGACAGGTTCGAGCAGTACTTC. This codes for CSASDRFEQYF.

The CDR3, as DNA: TGTGCCAGCGGTGCAGACAGGGCAATTTCCTACGAGCAGTACTTC. Translation: CASGADRAISYEQYF. The J gene is TRBJ2-7, the V gene TRBV7-2; 7 bases fit TRBD1. In germline, CDR1 is SGHTA, CDR2 FQGNSA. V lost 8 bases to trimming and J lost 1 base; unmatched junction nucleotides: 11. This CDR3 is built from 15 residues. Full variable domain (rest looked up from reference TRBV7-2 and TRBJ2-7): GAGVSQSPSNKVTEKGKDVELRCDPISGHTALYWYRQSLGQGLEFLIYFQGNSAPDKSGLPSDRFSAERTGGSVSTLTIQRTQQEDSAVYLCASGADRAISYEQYFGPGTRLTVT.

The V call is TRBV7-9, the J call TRBJ1-3; 10 bases are a match to TRBD1. This CDR3 contains 19 residues. Losses at the gene ends were 8 bases for V and 0 bases for J; bases not matched to a gene: 16. Germline lookup yields CDR1 SEHNR and CDR2 FQNEAQ (reference sequence). For the CDR3, the DNA is TGTGCCAGCGTAACCGGGACAGGGGTCAGTCCGGGCTCTGGAAACACCATATATTTT. It specifies CASVTGTGVSPGSGNTIYF.

The gene calls are TRBV7-8 and TRBJ2-1, with a tentative D call TRBD2 (6 bases). CDR3 length: 14 residues. Germline V gene data show CDR1 as SGHVS and CDR2 as FQNEAQ. V gave up 1 base and J gave up 8 bases, with 12 bases separating them. Written as DNA, the CDR3 is TGTGCCAGCAGCTTAGTTCGGGGGAATCATGAGCAGTTCTTC. Translation gives CASSLVRGNHEQFF. Full variable domain (rest looked up from reference TRBV7-8 and TRBJ2-1): GAGVSQSPRYKVAKRGQDVALRCDPISGHVSLFWYQQALGQGPEFLTYFQNEAQLDKSGLPSDRFFAERPEGSVSTLKIQRTQQEDSAVYLCASSLVRGNHEQFFGPGTRLTVL.

This clone appeared a few times. The chain links TRBV5-6 to TRBJ1-2; TRBD1 might be the D (6 bases). CDR3 length: 13 amino acids. Germline-derived CDR1 and CDR2 are SGHDT and YYEEEE. Trimming removed 1 base at V and 6 bases at J, with 10 bases between. The CDR3 reads CASSLWGANGYTF. DNA of the CDR3: TGTGCCAGCAGCTTGTGGGGGGCGAATGGCTACACCTTC.